Sequencing of this T cell receptor (beta chain) was carried out in a study of cytomegalovirus exposure and HLA in healthy donors. In the PCR, 60 Vbeta and 13 Jbeta primers were used. The method was immunoSEQ multiplex PCR; TCRdb's version includes in-frame clones alone and lacks a portion of them. This table has approximately 120,000 clones, roughly 70% appearing once. CDR3 size: 13 residues. Trimming removed 10 bases from V and 0 bases from J, with 11 bases in between. Germline V gene data show CDR1 as MNHEY and CDR2 as SVGAGI. The clonotype originates from a man aged 30 to 45 in good health and CMV-seronegative. The chain has TRBV6-5 and TRBJ2-3, with D possibly matching TRBD2 (6 bases). Source material: PBMCs. The chain's CDR3 is CATISGSTDTQYF. The CDR3 bases are TGTGCCACCATTAGCGGAAGCACAGATACGCAGTATTTT.